Sequencing of this TCR beta chain was carried out in a study of blood T cell repertoires in COVID-19. Study as a whole: The United States, Italy and Spain supplied acute and convalescent COVID-19 samples.

Participant ages covered about 18 to 90 years across 25 or so US areas. Assignment of participants to cohorts was predicated upon participant-reported clinical history. Recovery among Cohort 3 donors was established by two negative PCRs, clearance, or symptom resolution. The data were produced by immunoSEQ multiplex PCR, yet TCRdb's version contains in-frame clones alone and is incomplete. The profile covers 200,000 to 250,000 clones, with about 84% appearing a single time and 1.5% to 2% taken by the ten largest. The sequenced sample was PBMCs or T cells enriched from blood (not recorded which). The TCR originated in a man aged 55 to 70 who had recovered from COVID-19.

CDR3 region: CASSLPGQGYEQYF. The CDR3 nucleotides are TGTGCCAGCAGCCTCCCGGGACAGGGCTACGAGCAGTACTTC. This chain links TRBV7-6 with TRBJ2-7; 9 positions agree with TRBD1. Germline CDR1 and CDR2: SGHVS and FNYEAQ. The V segment lost 5 bases and the J segment 3 bases; nucleotides outside the gene matches: 5. This CDR3 comprises 14 residues. Variable domain in full (rest from reference TRBV7-6 and TRBJ2-7): GAGVSQSPRYKVTKRGQDVALRCDPISGHVSLYWYRQALGQGPEFLTYFNYEAQQDKSGLPNDRFSAERPEGSISTLTIQRTEQRDSAMYRCASSLPGQGYEQYFGPGTRLTVT.